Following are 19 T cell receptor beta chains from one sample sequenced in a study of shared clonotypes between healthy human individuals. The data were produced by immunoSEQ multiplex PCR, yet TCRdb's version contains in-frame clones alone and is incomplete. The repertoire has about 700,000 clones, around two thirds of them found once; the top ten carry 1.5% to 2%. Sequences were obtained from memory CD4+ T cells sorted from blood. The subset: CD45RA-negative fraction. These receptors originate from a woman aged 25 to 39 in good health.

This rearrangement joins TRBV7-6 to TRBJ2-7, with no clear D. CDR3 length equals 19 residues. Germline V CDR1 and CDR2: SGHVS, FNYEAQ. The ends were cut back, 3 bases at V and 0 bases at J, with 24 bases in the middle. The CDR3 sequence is CASSFFDWSHNLGSYEQYF. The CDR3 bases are TGTGCCAGCAGCTTTTTTGATTGGTCACACAACCTGGGCTCCTACGAGCAGTACTTC.

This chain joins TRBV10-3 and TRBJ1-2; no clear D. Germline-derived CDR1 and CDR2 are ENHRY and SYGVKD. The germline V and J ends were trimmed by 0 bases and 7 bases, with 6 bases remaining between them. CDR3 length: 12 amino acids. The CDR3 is CAISESRSGYTF. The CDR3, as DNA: TGTGCCATCAGTGAGTCAAGATCTGGCTACACCTTC.

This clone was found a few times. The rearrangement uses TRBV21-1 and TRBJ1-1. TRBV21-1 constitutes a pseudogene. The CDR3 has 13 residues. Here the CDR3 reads CASSTRSFTEAFF. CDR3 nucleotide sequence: TGTGCCAGCAGCACACGATCATTCACTGAAGCTTTCTTT.

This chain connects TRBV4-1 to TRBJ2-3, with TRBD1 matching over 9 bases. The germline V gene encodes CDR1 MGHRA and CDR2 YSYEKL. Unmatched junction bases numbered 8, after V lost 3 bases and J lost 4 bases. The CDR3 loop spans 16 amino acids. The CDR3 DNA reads TGCGCCAGCAGCCATCAACCGGGACAGGGAGCAGATACGCAGTATTTT. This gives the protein CASSHQPGQGADTQYF.

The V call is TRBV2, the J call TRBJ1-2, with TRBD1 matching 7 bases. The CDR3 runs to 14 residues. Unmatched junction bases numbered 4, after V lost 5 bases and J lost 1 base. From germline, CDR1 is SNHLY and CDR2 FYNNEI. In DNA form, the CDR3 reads TGTGCCAGCAGTTGGGACAGCGTTAACTATGGCTACACCTTC. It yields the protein CASSWDSVNYGYTF.

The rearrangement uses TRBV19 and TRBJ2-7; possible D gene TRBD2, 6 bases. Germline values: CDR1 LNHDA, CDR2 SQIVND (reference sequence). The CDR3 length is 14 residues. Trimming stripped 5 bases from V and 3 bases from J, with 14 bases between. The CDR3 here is CASSESSAHYEQYF. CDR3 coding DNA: TGTGCCAGTAGTGAGTCTAGCGCCCACTACGAGCAGTACTTC.

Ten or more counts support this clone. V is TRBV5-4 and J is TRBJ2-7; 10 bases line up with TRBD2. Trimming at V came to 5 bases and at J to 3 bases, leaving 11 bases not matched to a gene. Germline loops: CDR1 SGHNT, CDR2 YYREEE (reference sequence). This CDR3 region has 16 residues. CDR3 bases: TGTGCCAGCAGTCCTAGCGGGAGTACCCCCCTCTACGAGCAGTACTTC. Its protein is CASSPSGSTPLYEQYF.

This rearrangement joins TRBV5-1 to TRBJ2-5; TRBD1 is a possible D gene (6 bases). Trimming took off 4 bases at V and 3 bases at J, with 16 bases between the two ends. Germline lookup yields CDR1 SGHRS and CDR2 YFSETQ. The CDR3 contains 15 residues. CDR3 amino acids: CASSRSGQPEETQYF. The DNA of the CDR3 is TGCGCCAGCAGCCGGTCTGGACAGCCGGAAGAGACCCAGTACTTC.

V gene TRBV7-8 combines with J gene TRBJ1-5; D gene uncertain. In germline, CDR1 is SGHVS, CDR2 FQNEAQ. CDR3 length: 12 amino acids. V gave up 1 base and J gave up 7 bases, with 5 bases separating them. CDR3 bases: TGTGCCAGCAGCTTAGGCCAACAGCCCCAGCATTTT. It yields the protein CASSLGQQPQHF. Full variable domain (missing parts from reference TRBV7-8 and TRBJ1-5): GAGVSQSPRYKVAKRGQDVALRCDPISGHVSLFWYQQALGQGPEFLTYFQNEAQLDKSGLPSDRFFAERPEGSVSTLKIQRTQQEDSAVYLCASSLGQQPQHFGDGTRLSIL.

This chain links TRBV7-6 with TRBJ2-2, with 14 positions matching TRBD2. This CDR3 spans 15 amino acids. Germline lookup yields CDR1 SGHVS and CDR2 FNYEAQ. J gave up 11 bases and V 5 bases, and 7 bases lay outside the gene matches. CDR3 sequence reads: CASSLKGLAGDELFF. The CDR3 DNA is TGTGCCAGCAGCCTCAAGGGACTAGCGGGAGATGAGCTGTTTTTT.

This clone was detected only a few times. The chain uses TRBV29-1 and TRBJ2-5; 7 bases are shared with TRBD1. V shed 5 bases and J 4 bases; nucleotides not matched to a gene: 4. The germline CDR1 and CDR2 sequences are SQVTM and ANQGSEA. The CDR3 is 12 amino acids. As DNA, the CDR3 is TGCAGCGTTTACAGGGGATCAGAGACCCAGTACTTC. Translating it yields CSVYRGSETQYF.

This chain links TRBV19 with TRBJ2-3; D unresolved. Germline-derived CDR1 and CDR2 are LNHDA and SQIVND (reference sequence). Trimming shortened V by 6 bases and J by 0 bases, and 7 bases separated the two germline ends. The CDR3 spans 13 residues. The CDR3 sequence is CASSQTSTDTQYF. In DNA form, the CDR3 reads TGTGCCAGTAGCCAAACGAGCACAGATACGCAGTATTTT.

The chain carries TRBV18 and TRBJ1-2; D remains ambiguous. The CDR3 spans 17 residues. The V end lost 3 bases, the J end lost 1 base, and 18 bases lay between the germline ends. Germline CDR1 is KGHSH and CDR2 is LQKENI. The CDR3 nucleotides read TGTGCCAGCTCACCGGGCAGCCCTACCAATTTTAACTATGGCTACACCTTC. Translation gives CASSPGSPTNFNYGYTF.

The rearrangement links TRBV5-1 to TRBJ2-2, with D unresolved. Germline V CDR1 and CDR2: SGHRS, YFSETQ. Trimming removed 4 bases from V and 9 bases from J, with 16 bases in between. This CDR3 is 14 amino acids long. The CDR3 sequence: CASSDPRSPWELFF. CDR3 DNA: TGCGCCAGCAGCGACCCCAGGTCGCCCTGGGAGCTGTTTTTT.

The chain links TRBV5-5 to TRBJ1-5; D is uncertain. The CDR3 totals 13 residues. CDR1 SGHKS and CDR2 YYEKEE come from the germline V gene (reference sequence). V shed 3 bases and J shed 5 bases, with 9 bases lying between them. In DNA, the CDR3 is TGTGCCAGCAGCTGGAAGCCTGATCAGCCCCAGCATTTT. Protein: CASSWKPDQPQHF.

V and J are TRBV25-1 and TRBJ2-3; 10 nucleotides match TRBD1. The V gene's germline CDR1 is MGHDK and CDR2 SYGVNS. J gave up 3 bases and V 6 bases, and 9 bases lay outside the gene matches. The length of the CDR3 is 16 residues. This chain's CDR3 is CASRKDPGQGTDTQYF. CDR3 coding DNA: TGTGCCAGCAGAAAGGACCCGGGACAGGGGACAGATACGCAGTATTTT.

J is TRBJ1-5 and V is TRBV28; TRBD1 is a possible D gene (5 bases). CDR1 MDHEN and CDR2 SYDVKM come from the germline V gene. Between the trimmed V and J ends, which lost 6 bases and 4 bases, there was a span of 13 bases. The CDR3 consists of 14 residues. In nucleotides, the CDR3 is TGTGCCAGCAGCTACCTACAGGAAAATCAGCCCCAGCATTTT. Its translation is CASSYLQENQPQHF.

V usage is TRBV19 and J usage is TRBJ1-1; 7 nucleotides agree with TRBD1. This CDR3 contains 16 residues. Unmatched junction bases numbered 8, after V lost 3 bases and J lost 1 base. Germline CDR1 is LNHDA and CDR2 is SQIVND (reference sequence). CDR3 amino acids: CASSMIGGQRNTEAFF. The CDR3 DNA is TGTGCCAGTAGTATGATTGGGGGACAGCGGAACACTGAAGCTTTCTTT. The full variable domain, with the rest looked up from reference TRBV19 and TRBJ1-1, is DGGITQSPKYLFRKEGQNVTLSCEQNLNHDAMYWYRQDPGQGLRLIYYSQIVNDFQKGDIAEGYSVSREKKESFPLTVTSAQKNPTAFYLCASSMIGGQRNTEAFFGQGTRLTVV.

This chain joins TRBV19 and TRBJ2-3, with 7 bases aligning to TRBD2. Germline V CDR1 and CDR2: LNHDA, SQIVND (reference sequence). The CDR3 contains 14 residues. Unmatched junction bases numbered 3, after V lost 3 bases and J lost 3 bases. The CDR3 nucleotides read TGTGCCAGTAGTATTGGGACTACTACAGATACGCAGTATTTT. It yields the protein CASSIGTTTDTQYF. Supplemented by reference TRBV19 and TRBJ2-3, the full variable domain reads DGGITQSPKYLFRKEGQNVTLSCEQNLNHDAMYWYRQDPGQGLRLIYYSQIVNDFQKGDIAEGYSVSREKKESFPLTVTSAQKNPTAFYLCASSIGTTTDTQYFGPGTRLTVL.